These T cell receptor beta chains were read from a single sample in a study of cytomegalovirus exposure and HLA in healthy donors. Profiling relied on immunoSEQ multiplex PCR, and the TCRdb table lists in-frame clones only, not all of them. The profile shows roughly 180,000 clones, roughly four fifths of them singletons. Specimen: PBMCs. These receptors originate from a female donor in good health and CMV-seronegative. Each CDR3 is given with its conserved first and last residue. Fields, in order: V gene, clone size, D gene, J gene, CDR3 DNA, CDR3 protein. A D gene is named only where the DNA matches it firmly. Clone size is given for some rows only: seen once, a few or many times, or a class if the clone is expanded.

v_gene: TRBV19; abundance: few; d_gene: TRBD1; j_gene: TRBJ2-7; CDR3nt: TGTGCCAGTTCGATAGGGGACAGGAACGAGCAGTACTTC; CDR3aa: CASSIGDRNEQYF
v_gene: TRBV30; abundance: -; d_gene: -; j_gene: TRBJ1-2; CDR3nt: TGTGCCTGGAATTTGGGGAGTGGAGATGGCTACACCTTC; CDR3aa: CAWNLGSGDGYTF
v_gene: TRBV7-9; abundance: once; d_gene: TRBD1; j_gene: TRBJ2-5; CDR3nt: TGTGCCAGCAGCCCCTGGACAGGGGCAGAGACCCAGTACTTC; CDR3aa: CASSPWTGAETQYF
v_gene: TRBV7-9; abundance: -; d_gene: TRBD2; j_gene: TRBJ2-7; CDR3nt: TGTGCCAGCAGCGAGACTAGCGGGACCGGCTACGAGCAGTACTTC; CDR3aa: CASSETSGTGYEQYF
v_gene: TRBV5-5; abundance: few; d_gene: -; j_gene: TRBJ2-1; CDR3nt: TGTGCCAGCAGCCGCGGGGCGGGCGGCGCCTACAATGAGCAGTTCTTC; CDR3aa: CASSRGAGGAYNEQFF
v_gene: TRBV30; abundance: once; d_gene: TRBD2; j_gene: TRBJ2-5; CDR3nt: TGTGCCTGGAGTGTACAGGCGGGGGTTGGCGAGACCCAGTACTTC; CDR3aa: CAWSVQAGVGETQYF
v_gene: TRBV5-5; abundance: -; d_gene: -; j_gene: TRBJ2-6; CDR3nt: TGTGCCAGCAGCCCATCGGGCTCTGGGGCCAACGTCCTGACTTTC; CDR3aa: CASSPSGSGANVLTF
v_gene: TRBV7-8; abundance: -; d_gene: -; j_gene: TRBJ2-2; CDR3nt: TGTGCCAGCAGCTTAGCCCCGCAGGGCCGGACCGGGGAGCTGTTTTTT; CDR3aa: CASSLAPQGRTGELFF
v_gene: TRBV4-2; abundance: -; d_gene: -; j_gene: TRBJ2-2; CDR3nt: TGTGCCAGCAGCCAAGAAACAGGGATTAAGTCCGGGGAGCTGTTTTTT; CDR3aa: CASSQETGIKSGELFF
v_gene: TRBV21-1; abundance: -; d_gene: -; j_gene: TRBJ2-2; CDR3nt: TGTGCCAGCAGCAAACTCCCTGAACAGGCCCCCGGGGAGCTGTTTTTT; CDR3aa: CASSKLPEQAPGELFF
v_gene: TRBV28; abundance: -; d_gene: -; j_gene: TRBJ2-6; CDR3nt: TGTGCCAGCAAGAGACTGGTCTCTGGGGCCAACGTCCTGACTTTC; CDR3aa: CASKRLVSGANVLTF
v_gene: TRBV29-1; abundance: -; d_gene: TRBD2; j_gene: TRBJ2-3; CDR3nt: TGCAGCGTTGACCCCACTAGCGGGACGACAGATACGCAGTATTTT; CDR3aa: CSVDPTSGTTDTQYF
v_gene: TRBV18; abundance: -; d_gene: TRBD1; j_gene: TRBJ1-5; CDR3nt: TGTGCCAGCTCACCACTTGCCAGGGGGCCGGTGGGCAATCAGCCCCAGCATTTT; CDR3aa: CASSPLARGPVGNQPQHF
v_gene: TRBV4-3; abundance: -; d_gene: -; j_gene: TRBJ1-2; CDR3nt: TGCGCCAGCAGCCAAGCCTCAGGGGTCGGCTACACCTTC; CDR3aa: CASSQASGVGYTF
v_gene: TRBV6-4; abundance: few; d_gene: TRBD1; j_gene: TRBJ2-1; CDR3nt: TGTGCCAGCAGTGACGGGACAGGGGTAAATGAGCAGTTCTTC; CDR3aa: CASSDGTGVNEQFF
v_gene: TRBV4-1; abundance: once; d_gene: -; j_gene: TRBJ1-5; CDR3nt: TGCGCCAGCAGCCTCCACAGCCGACAGAGCAATCAGCCCCAGCATTTT; CDR3aa: CASSLHSRQSNQPQHF
v_gene: TRBV2; abundance: -; d_gene: -; j_gene: TRBJ2-4; CDR3nt: TGTGCCAGCAGTGAAGCCTACGAAGAGTACTTC; CDR3aa: CASSEAYEEYF
v_gene: TRBV30; abundance: -; d_gene: -; j_gene: TRBJ2-5; CDR3nt: TGTGCCTGGGACAGGAGGAGAGGAGAGACCCAGTACTTC; CDR3aa: CAWDRRRGETQYF
v_gene: TRBV5-1; abundance: -; d_gene: TRBD1; j_gene: TRBJ2-3; CDR3nt: TGCGCCAGCAGCTTGCTTTCCGGGACAGGGTCAGATACGCAGTATTTT; CDR3aa: CASSLLSGTGSDTQYF
v_gene: TRBV5-1; abundance: few; d_gene: -; j_gene: TRBJ2-5; CDR3nt: TGCGCCAGCAGGGGGGCCTTTCAAGAGACCCAGTACTTC; CDR3aa: CASRGAFQETQYF
v_gene: TRBV7-8; abundance: few; d_gene: TRBD1; j_gene: TRBJ1-1; CDR3nt: TGTGCCAGCAGCTTAGCACAGGGGGGCCTGAACACTGAAGCTTTCTTT; CDR3aa: CASSLAQGGLNTEAFF
v_gene: TRBV29-1; abundance: -; d_gene: -; j_gene: TRBJ2-5; CDR3nt: TGCAGCGTTTCTCAGGGGTTCGAGGAGACCCAGTACTTC; CDR3aa: CSVSQGFEETQYF